The rows below give T cell receptor beta chains drawn from one sample of a study of cytomegalovirus exposure and HLA in healthy donors. The data were produced by immunoSEQ multiplex PCR, yet TCRdb's version contains in-frame clones alone and is incomplete. The sample records fewer than 150,000 clones, about 70% being singletons. Sequenced material: PBMCs. These receptors were collected from a man between 18 and 35 years old in good health and CMV-seronegative. The CDR3 runs from the conserved cysteine through the conserved F or W. The order of the fields is clone size, D gene, CDR3 length, J gene, V gene, CDR3 protein, CDR3 DNA. A D gene is named only where the DNA matches it firmly. Clone size, where shown, is once, few, many, or a class for clones that have expanded.

NA,NA,13,TRBJ2-7,TRBV11-3,CASSTEQGYEQYF,TGTGCCAGCAGCACCGAACAGGGCTACGAGCAGTACTTC
NA,TRBD1,11,TRBJ1-2,TRBV20-1,CSGGGVGGYTF,TGCAGTGGAGGGGGCGTCGGAGGCTACACCTTC
once,TRBD1,15,TRBJ2-7,TRBV19,CASSIPGQGTYEQYF,TGTGCCAGTAGTATCCCGGGACAGGGTACCTACGAGCAGTACTTC
few,NA,14,TRBJ1-2,TRBV5-6,CASSLNRLRRGYTF,TGTGCCAGCAGCCTCAACAGGCTACGGCGGGGCTACACCTTC
few,NA,15,TRBJ2-1,TRBV4-1,CASSQAGESYNEQFF,TGCGCCAGCAGCCAAGCTGGGGAGAGCTACAATGAGCAGTTCTTC
NA,TRBD2,13,TRBJ2-3,TRBV28,CEFGEGRTDTQYF,TGCGAGTTCGGGGAGGGCCGCACAGATACGCAGTATTTT
few,TRBD1,16,TRBJ2-7,TRBV4-1,CASSQDRDSESYEQYF,TGCGCCAGCAGCCAAGACCGGGACAGTGAGTCCTACGAGCAGTACTTC
NA,NA,14,TRBJ2-7,TRBV9,CASSVEGGRDEQYF,TGTGCCAGCAGCGTAGAGGGGGGGCGCGACGAGCAGTACTTC
NA,TRBD1,16,TRBJ1-3,TRBV19,CASSTTGESSGNTIYF,TGTGCCAGTAGTACTACAGGGGAAAGCTCTGGAAACACCATATATTTT
NA,NA,15,TRBJ2-7,TRBV7-8,CASSLVEWAEGEQYF,TGTGCCAGCAGCTTAGTGGAGTGGGCAGAGGGCGAGCAGTACTTC
NA,TRBD2,15,TRBJ2-3,TRBV27,CASSPIAGGSDTQYF,TGTGCCAGCAGTCCCATAGCGGGAGGATCAGATACGCAGTATTTT
NA,NA,14,TRBJ2-7,TRBV27,CASSWGADGYEQYF,TGTGCCAGCAGCTGGGGAGCCGACGGCTACGAGCAGTACTTC
NA,TRBD1,12,TRBJ1-1,TRBV6-1,CAIDRGRTEAFF,TGTGCCATCGACAGGGGGCGGACTGAAGCTTTCTTT
NA,NA,13,TRBJ1-4,TRBV28,CASSPGTHEKLFF,TGTGCCAGCAGTCCCGGGACACATGAAAAACTGTTTTTT
NA,NA,17,TRBJ2-3,TRBV15,CATTNVLRTPSTDTQYF,TGTGCCACCACGAACGTTTTGCGGACTCCGAGCACAGATACGCAGTATTTT
NA,NA,14,TRBJ2-5,TRBV5-4,CASSRPDTEETQYF,TGTGCCAGCAGCCGGCCGGACACTGAAGAGACCCAGTACTTC
NA,NA,16,TRBJ2-7,TRBV2,CASSEASGGLSYEQYF,TGTGCCAGCAGTGAAGCGTCCGGGGGTCTCTCCTACGAGCAGTACTTC
NA,TRBD1,11,TRBJ1-2,TRBV20-1,CSAILDRDHTF,TGCAGTGCTATCCTCGACAGGGACCACACCTTC
NA,TRBD1,13,TRBJ1-4,TRBV5-6,CASTGTGGEKLFF,TGTGCCAGCACTGGGACAGGGGGGGAAAAACTGTTTTTT
NA,TRBD2,15,TRBJ2-3,TRBV10-3,CAIGEAGGHGDTQYF,TGTGCCATCGGCGAAGCGGGGGGGCATGGAGATACGCAGTATTTT
NA,TRBD2,15,TRBJ2-5,TRBV7-3,CASSLLGLAGETQYF,TGTGCCAGCAGCTTACTCGGACTAGCGGGAGAGACCCAGTACTTC
NA,NA,12,TRBJ2-5,TRBV5-1,CASSLERREQYF,TGCGCCAGCAGCTTGGAGAGGAGGGAGCAGTACTTC
NA,NA,16,TRBJ1-4,TRBV5-5,CASSLATGGTREKLFF,TGTGCCAGCAGCTTGGCGACCGGGGGTACAAGGGAAAAACTGTTTTTT
NA,TRBD1,16,TRBJ1-1,TRBV5-5,CASSWDRGQGGTEAFF,TGTGCCAGCAGCTGGGACAGAGGACAGGGGGGGACTGAAGCTTTCTTT
once,TRBD2,12,TRBJ2-3,TRBV2,CASTGGTDTQYF,TGTGCCAGCACGGGGGGGACAGATACGCAGTATTTT
NA,TRBD1,14,TRBJ1-1,TRBV6-5,CASSTDRGTTEAFF,TGTGCCAGCAGTACAGACAGGGGGACCACTGAAGCTTTCTTT
few,NA,15,TRBJ2-1,TRBV7-6,CASSLEGLTYNEQFF,TGTGCCAGCAGCTTAGAGGGGCTGACCTACAATGAGCAGTTCTTC
NA,NA,12,TRBJ1-2,TRBV7-9,CASSLDMRGYTF,TGTGCCAGCAGCTTAGATATGAGGGGGTACACCTTC
NA,TRBD2,18,TRBJ2-3,TRBV7-2,CASSLVSGGALHADTQYF,TGTGCCAGCAGCTTAGTCAGCGGGGGGGCGTTGCATGCAGATACGCAGTATTTT
NA,TRBD2,15,TRBJ2-5,TRBV19,CASGEAGGLMETQYF,TGTGCCAGTGGGGAGGCGGGAGGGCTTATGGAGACCCAGTACTTC
NA,NA,14,TRBJ1-1,TRBV27,CASSLQGSYTEAFF,TGTGCCAGCAGTTTACAGGGTTCGTACACTGAAGCTTTCTTT
NA,TRBD2,17,TRBJ2-2,TRBV7-9,CASSRTSGGQNTGELFF,TGTGCCAGCAGCCGTACTAGCGGGGGCCAGAACACCGGGGAGCTGTTTTTT
NA,NA,14,TRBJ1-2,TRBV18,CASSPFSSGYGYTF,TGTGCCAGCTCACCATTCTCCTCGGGCTATGGCTACACCTTC
NA,NA,13,TRBJ2-1,TRBV7-3,CASSLMAGNEQFF,TGTGCCAGCAGCTTAATGGCTGGCAATGAGCAGTTCTTC
NA,TRBD2,18,TRBJ2-1,TRBV7-2,CASSPGTSGRGVFNEQFF,TGTGCCAGCAGCCCGGGGACTAGCGGGAGGGGCGTCTTCAATGAGCAGTTCTTC
few,TRBD2,15,TRBJ2-3,TRBV2,CASSEATSGKETQYF,TGTGCCAGCAGTGAAGCGACTAGCGGGAAAGAGACGCAGTATTTT
NA,TRBD1,14,TRBJ2-3,TRBV13,CASSLDRVSDTQYF,TGTGCCAGCAGCTTGGACAGGGTGAGCGATACGCAGTATTTT